This TCR beta chain derives from a study of T cells in Graves' hyperthyroidism and ophthalmopathy. Whole-study findings and limits: Most expanded thyroid clonotypes above 0.001 recurred in blood. A model using 13 V-J features told ophthalmopathy apart from stable hyperthyroidism.

With respect to this clonotype: As yet, its antigen is unknown.

Amplified TCR beta CDR3 regions derived from RNA transcripts. When the TCR CDR3 underwent first-round RT-PCR, the HTBI primer set was used. MiXCR was run by TCRdb on the multiplex PCR reads, yielding one entry per CDR3 protein. The sample carries around 380,000 distinct CDR3 sequences, 13% recorded once. Trimming took 4 bases from V and 7 from J, leaving 14 bases between them. CDR3 length equals 15 residues. Germline CDR1 and CDR2: LGHDT and YNNKEL (reference sequence). This clonotype was obtained from a man between 25 and 39 years old with Graves' hyperthyroidism that later progressed to Graves' ophthalmopathy. The V call is TRBV3-1, the J call TRBJ1-6; tentative D call: TRBD1 (5 bases). The sample consisted of blood. CDR3 region: CASSPPGLGNSPLHF. CDR3 in DNA: TGTGCCAGCAGCCCCCCGGGACTCGGGAATTCACCCCTCCACTTT.